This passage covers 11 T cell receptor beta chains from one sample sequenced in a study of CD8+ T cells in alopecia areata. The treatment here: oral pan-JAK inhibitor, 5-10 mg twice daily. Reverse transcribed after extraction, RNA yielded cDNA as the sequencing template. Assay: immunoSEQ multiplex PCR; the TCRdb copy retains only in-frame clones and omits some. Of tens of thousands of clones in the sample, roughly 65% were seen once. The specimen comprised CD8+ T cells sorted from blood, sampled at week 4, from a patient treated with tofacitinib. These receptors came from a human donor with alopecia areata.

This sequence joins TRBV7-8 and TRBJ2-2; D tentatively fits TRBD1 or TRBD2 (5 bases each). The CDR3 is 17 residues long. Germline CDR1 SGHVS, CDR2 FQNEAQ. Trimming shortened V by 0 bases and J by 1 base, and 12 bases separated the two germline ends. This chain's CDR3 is CASSLAILGENTGELFF. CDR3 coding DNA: TGTGCCAGCAGCTTAGCCATACTAGGGGAGAACACCGGGGAGCTGTTTTTT.

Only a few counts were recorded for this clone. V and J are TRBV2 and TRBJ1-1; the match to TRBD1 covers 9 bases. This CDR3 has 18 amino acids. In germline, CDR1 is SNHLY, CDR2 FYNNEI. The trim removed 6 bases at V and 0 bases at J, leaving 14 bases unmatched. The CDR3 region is CASSAGTGYGSMNTEAFF. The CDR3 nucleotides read TGTGCCAGCAGCGCCGGGACAGGGTATGGATCCATGAACACTGAAGCTTTCTTT.

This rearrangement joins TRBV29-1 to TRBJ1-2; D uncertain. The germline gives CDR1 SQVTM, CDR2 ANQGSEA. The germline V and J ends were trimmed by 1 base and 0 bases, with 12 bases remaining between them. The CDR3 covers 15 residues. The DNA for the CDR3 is TGCAGCGTTGAAGCCGTCAGCCCAGCTAACTATGGCTACACCTTC. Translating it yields CSVEAVSPANYGYTF.

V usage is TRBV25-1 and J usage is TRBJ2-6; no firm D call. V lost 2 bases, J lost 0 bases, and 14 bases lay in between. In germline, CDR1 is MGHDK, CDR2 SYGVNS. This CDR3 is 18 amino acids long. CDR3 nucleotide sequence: TGTGCCAGCAGTGAACATTCCGACCCCCTCTCTGGGGCCAACGTCCTGACTTTC. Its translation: CASSEHSDPLSGANVLTF.

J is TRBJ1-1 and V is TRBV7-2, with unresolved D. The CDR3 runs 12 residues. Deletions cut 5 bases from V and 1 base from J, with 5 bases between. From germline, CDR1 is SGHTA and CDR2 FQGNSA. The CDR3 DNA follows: TGTGCCAGCAGCCCAAGGAACACTGAAGCTTTCTTT. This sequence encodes CASSPRNTEAFF. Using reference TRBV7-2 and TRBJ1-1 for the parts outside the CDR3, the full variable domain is GAGVSQSPSNKVTEKGKDVELRCDPISGHTALYWYRQSLGQGLEFLIYFQGNSAPDKSGLPSDRFSAERTGGSVSTLTIQRTQQEDSAVYLCASSPRNTEAFFGQGTRLTVV.

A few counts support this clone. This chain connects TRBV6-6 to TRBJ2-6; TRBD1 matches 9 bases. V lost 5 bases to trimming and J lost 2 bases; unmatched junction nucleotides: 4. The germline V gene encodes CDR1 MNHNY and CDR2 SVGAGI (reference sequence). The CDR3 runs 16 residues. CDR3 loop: CASSGGQGAGANVLTF. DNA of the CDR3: TGTGCCAGCAGTGGGGGACAGGGAGCTGGGGCCAACGTCCTGACTTTC.

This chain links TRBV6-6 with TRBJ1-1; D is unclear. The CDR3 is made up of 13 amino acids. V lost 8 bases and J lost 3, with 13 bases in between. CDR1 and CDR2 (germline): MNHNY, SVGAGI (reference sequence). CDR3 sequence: CASSHGGDTEAFF. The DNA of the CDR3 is TGTGCCAGCTCCCATGGTGGGGACACTGAAGCTTTCTTT.

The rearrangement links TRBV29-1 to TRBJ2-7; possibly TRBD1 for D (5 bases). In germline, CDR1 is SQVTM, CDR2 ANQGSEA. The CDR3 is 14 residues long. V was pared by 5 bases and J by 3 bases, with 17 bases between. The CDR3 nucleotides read TGCAGCGTTAGAGTAGTGTGGACAAGCTACGAGCAGTACTTC. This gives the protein CSVRVVWTSYEQYF.

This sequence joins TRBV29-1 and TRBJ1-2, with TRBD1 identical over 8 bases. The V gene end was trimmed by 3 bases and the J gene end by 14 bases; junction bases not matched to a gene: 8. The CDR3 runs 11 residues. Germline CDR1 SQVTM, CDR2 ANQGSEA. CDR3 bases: TGCAGCGTTGAGGAAGGACAGGGCCAGACCTTC. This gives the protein CSVEEGQGQTF.

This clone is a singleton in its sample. The chain's CDR3 is CASSTGTTSYEQYF. The CDR3 nucleotides read TGTGCCAGCAGCACCGGGACCACCTCCTACGAGCAGTACTTC. The rearrangement uses TRBV2 and TRBJ2-7; D is perhaps TRBD1 or TRBD2 (5 bases each). Germline V CDR1 and CDR2: SNHLY, FYNNEI. The CDR3 sequence is 14 residues long. V was pared by 6 bases and J by 0 bases, with 12 bases between.

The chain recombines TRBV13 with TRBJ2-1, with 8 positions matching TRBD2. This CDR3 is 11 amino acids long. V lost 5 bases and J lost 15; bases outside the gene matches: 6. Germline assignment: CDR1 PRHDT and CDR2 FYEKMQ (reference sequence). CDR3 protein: CASSRGGPRFF. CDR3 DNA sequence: TGTGCCAGCAGCCGCGGGGGGCCGCGGTTCTTC.